This TCR beta chain was captured by sequencing in a study of blood T cell repertoires in COVID-19. Study at large: Sources were T cells, B-cell-depleted T cells, or PBMCs; the material itself was cDNA or gDNA.

Only a few counts were recorded for this clone. Clones were sequenced by immunoSEQ multiplex PCR, and TCRdb holds only the in-frame ones, with some missing. The table records some 76,000 clones, less than 90% of them present only once. CDR1 is MNHEY and CDR2 is SVGAGI in the germline V gene. V was clipped by 2 bases and J by 8 bases; unmatched bases: 2. The CDR3 loop spans 12 amino acids. What was sequenced was peripheral blood. The gene calls are TRBV6-5 and TRBJ1-1, with TRBD1 matching over 7 bases. The TCR originated in a man older than 75 in a cohort sampled during active COVID-19. The CDR3 reads CASSYRDREAFF. CDR3 DNA sequence: TGTGCCAGCAGTTACCGGGACAGAGAAGCTTTCTTT.